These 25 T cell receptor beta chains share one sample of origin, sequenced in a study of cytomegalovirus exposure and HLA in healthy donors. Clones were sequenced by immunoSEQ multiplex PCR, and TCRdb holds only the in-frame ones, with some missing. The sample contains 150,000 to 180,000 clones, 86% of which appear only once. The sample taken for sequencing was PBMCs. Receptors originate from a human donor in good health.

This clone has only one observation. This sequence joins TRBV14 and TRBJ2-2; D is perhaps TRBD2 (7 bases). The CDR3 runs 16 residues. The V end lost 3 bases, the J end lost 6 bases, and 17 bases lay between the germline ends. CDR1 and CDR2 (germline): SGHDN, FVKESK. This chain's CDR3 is CASSQSGGKASGELFF. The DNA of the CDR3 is TGTGCCAGCAGCCAGTCGGGGGGCAAGGCGTCCGGGGAGCTGTTTTTT.

CDR3 DNA sequence: TGTGCCAGCAGTTCCAGGGGGTCCAATCAGCCCCAGCATTTT. As protein: CASSSRGSNQPQHF. The chain carries TRBV6-5 and TRBJ1-5, with TRBD1 matching 7 bases. The V gene end was trimmed by 4 bases and the J gene end by 3 bases; junction bases not matched to a gene: 3. CDR3 length: 14 amino acids. From germline, CDR1 is MNHEY and CDR2 SVGAGI.

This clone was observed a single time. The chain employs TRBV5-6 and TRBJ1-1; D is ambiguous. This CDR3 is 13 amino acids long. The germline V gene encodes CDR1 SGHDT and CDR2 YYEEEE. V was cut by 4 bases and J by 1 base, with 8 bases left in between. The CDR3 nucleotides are TGTGCCAGCAGCGAACCGGGGAACACTGAAGCTTTCTTT. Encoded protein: CASSEPGNTEAFF.

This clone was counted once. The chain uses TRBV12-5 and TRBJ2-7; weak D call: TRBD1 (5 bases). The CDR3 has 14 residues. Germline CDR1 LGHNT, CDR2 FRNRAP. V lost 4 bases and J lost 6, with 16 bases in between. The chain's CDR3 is CASGSDSPPLEQYF. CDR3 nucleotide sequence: TGTGCTAGTGGTTCTGACAGCCCTCCTCTCGAGCAGTACTTC.

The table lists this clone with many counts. CDR3 nucleotides: TGTGCCAGTAGTGATACCGGGACTAGGACCCTTGGGGAGCAGTACTTC. Translated, it gives CASSDTGTRTLGEQYF. The chain links TRBV19 to TRBJ2-7; 8 bases fit TRBD2. V gave up 5 bases and J gave up 7 bases; unmatched junction bases: 16. The CDR3 runs to 16 residues. Germline CDR1 and CDR2: LNHDA and SQIVND (reference sequence).

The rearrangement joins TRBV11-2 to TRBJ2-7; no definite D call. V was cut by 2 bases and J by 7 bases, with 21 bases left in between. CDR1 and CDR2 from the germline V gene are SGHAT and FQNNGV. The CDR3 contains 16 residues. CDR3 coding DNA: TGTGCCAGCAGCTTAATCTCCGTGGTAGCTCTGAAGGAGCAGTACTTC. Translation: CASSLISVVALKEQYF.

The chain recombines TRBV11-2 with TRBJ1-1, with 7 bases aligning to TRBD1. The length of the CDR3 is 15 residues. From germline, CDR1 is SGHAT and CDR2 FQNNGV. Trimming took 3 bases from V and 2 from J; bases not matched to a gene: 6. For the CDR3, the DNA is TGTGCCAGCAGCTTTCAGGGACAGATAAACACTGAAGCTTTCTTT. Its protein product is CASSFQGQINTEAFF.

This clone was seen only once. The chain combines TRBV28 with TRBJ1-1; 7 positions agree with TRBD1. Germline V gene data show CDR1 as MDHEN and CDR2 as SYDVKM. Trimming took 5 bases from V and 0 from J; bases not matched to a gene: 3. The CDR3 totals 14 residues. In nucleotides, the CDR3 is TGTGCCAGCAGTCAGGGGGGAATGAACACTGAAGCTTTCTTT. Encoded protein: CASSQGGMNTEAFF.

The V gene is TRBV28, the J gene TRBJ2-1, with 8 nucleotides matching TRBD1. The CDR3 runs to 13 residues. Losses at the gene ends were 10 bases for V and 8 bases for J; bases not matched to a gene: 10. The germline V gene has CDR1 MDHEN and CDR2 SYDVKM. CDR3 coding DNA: TGTGCCATCGGACAGGGTGCGTTCGATGAGCAGTTCTTC. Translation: CAIGQGAFDEQFF.

CDR3: CASRQGNTEAFF. The CDR3 DNA sequence: TGTGCCAGTAGACAGGGGAATACTGAAGCTTTCTTT. This chain connects TRBV13 to TRBJ1-1, with 8 bases matching TRBD1. Germline assignment: CDR1 PRHDT and CDR2 FYEKMQ (reference sequence). After removal of 9 bases from V and 5 bases from J, the junction contained 5 bases not matched to a gene. The CDR3 sequence is 12 residues long.

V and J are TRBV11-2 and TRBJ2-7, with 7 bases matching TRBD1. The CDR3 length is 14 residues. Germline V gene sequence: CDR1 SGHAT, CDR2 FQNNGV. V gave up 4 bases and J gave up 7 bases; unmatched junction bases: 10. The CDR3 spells CASSSTGRWGEQYF. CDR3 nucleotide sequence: TGTGCCAGCAGCTCGACAGGGCGTTGGGGTGAGCAGTACTTC.

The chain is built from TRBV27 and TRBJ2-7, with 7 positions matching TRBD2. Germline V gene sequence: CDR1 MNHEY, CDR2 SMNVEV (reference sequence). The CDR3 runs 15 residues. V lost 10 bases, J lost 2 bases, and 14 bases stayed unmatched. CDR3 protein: CATTRGRGGTYEQYF. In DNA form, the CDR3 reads TGTGCCACCACAAGAGGTCGGGGAGGGACCTACGAGCAGTACTTC.

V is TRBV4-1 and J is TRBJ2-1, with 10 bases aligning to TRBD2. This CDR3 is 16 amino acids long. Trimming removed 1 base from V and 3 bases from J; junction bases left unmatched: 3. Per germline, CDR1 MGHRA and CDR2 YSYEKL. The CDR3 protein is CASSQGIAGGYNEQFF. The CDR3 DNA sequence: TGCGCCAGCAGCCAAGGGATAGCGGGGGGCTACAATGAGCAGTTCTTC.

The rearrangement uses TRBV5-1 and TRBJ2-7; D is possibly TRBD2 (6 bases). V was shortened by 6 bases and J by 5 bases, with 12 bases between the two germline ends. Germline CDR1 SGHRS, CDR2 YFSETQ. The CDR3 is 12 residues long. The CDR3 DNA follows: TGCGCCAGCACCATTTCGGGGGACGAGCAGTACTTC. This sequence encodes CASTISGDEQYF.

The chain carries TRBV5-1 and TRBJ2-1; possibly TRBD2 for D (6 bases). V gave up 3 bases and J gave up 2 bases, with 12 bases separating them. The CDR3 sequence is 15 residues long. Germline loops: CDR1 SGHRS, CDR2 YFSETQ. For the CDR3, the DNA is TGCGCCAGCAGCTCCAGGGAGGACCCCTACAATGAGCAGTTCTTC. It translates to CASSSREDPYNEQFF. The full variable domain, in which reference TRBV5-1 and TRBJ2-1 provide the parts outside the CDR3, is KAGVTQTPRYLIKTRGQQVTLSCSPISGHRSVSWYQQTPGQGLQFLFEYFSETQRNKGNFPGRFSGRQFSNSRSEMNVSTLELGDSALYLCASSSREDPYNEQFFGPGTRLTVL.

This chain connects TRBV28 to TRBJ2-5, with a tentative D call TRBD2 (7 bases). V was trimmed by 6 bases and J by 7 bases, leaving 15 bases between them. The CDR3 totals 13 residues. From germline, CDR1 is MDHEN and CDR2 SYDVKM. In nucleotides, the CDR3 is TGTGCCAGCAGCTATTCTAGGGGGGGGACCCAGTACTTC. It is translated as CASSYSRGGTQYF. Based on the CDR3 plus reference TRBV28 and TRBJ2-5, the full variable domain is DVKVTQSSRYLVKRTGEKVFLECVQDMDHENMFWYRQDPGLGLRLIYFSYDVKMKEKGDIPEGYSVSREKKERFSLILESASTNQTSMYLCASSYSRGGTQYFGPGTRLLVL.

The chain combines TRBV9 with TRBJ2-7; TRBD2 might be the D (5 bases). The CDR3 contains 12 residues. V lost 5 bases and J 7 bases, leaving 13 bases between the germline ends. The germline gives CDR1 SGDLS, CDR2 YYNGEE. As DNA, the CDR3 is TGTGCCAGCAGTTCCACCGGCGGGGAGCAGTACTTC. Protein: CASSSTGGEQYF.

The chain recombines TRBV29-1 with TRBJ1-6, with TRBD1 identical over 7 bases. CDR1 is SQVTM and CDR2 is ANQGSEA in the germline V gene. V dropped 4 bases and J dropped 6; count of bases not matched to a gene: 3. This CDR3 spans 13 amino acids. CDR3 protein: CSVATGRNSPLHF. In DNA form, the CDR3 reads TGCAGCGTTGCGACAGGGCGTAATTCACCCCTCCACTTT. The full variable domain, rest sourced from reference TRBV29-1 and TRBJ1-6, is SAVISQKPSRDICQRGTSLTIQCQVDSQVTMMFWYRQQPGQSLTLIATANQGSEATYESGFVIDKFPISRPNLTFSTLTVSNMSPEDSSIYLCSVATGRNSPLHFGNGTRLTVT.

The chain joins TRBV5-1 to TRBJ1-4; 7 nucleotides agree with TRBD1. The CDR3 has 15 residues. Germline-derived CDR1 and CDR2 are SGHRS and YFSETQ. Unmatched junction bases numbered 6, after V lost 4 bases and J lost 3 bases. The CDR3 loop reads CASSANRGANEKLFF. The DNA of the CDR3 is TGCGCCAGCAGCGCTAACAGGGGAGCTAATGAAAAACTGTTTTTT.

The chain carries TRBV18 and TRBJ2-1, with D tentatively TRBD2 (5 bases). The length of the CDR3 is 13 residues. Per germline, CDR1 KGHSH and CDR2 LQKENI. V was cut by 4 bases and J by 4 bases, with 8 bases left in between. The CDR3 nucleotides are TGTGCCAGCTCACTTAGCGTTTACAATGAGCAGTTCTTC. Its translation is CASSLSVYNEQFF.

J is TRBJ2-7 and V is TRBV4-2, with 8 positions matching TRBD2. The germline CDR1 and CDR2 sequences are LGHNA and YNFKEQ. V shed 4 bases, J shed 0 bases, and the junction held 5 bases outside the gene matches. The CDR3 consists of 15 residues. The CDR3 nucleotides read TGTGCCAGCAGCCGGACGACTAGCGACTCCTACGAGCAGTACTTC. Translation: CASSRTTSDSYEQYF.

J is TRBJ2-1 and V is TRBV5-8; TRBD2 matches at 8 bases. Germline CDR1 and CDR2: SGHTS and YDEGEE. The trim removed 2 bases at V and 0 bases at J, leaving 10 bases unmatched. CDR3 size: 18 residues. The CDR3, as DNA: TGTGCCAGCAGCTTCCCTCCCGCCAGCGGGAGCTCCTACAATGAGCAGTTCTTC. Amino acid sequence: CASSFPPASGSSYNEQFF.

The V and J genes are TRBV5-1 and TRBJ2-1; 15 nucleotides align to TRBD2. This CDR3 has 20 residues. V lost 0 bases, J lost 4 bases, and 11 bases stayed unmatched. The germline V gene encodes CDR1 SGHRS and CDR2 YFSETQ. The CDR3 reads CASSLGRTSGRALSYNEQFF. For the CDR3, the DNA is TGCGCCAGCAGCTTGGGAAGGACTAGCGGGAGGGCCCTCTCATACAATGAGCAGTTCTTC.

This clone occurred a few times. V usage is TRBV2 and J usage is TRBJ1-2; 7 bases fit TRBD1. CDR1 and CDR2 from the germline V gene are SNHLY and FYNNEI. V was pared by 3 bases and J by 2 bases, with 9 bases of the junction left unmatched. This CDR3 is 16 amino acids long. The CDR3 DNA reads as TGTGCCAGCAGTGAGTCAGGGACAGTCATCAACTATGGCTACACCTTC. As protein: CASSESGTVINYGYTF.

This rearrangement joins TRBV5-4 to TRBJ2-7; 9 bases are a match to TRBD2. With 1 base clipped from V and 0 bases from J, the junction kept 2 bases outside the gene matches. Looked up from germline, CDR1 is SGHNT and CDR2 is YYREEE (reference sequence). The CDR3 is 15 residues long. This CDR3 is CASSLSGRISYEQYF. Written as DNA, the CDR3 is TGTGCCAGCAGCTTGAGCGGGAGGATCTCCTACGAGCAGTACTTC.